This TCR beta chain was sequenced during a study of T cells in Graves' hyperthyroidism and ophthalmopathy. About the research overall: The initial diagnosis was the point when peripheral blood was collected, ahead of any treatment.

The study, taken as a whole, reports: A 13 V-J signature model discriminated ophthalmopathy versus stable hyperthyroidism.

Regions amplified from RNA transcripts were the TCR beta CDR3 regions. The HTBI primer set was used in a first-round RT-PCR of the TCR CDR3. TCRdb recomputed calls from the multiplex PCR reads with MiXCR, one row per CDR3 protein. The table has 450,000 to 650,000 distinct CDR3 sequences, about a sixth seen once; the top ten hold roughly a sixth. CDR1 and CDR2 (germline): SGHAT, FQNNGV. V gave up 0 bases and J gave up 4 bases, with 9 bases separating them. The CDR3 loop spans 14 amino acids. This clonotype was observed many times. Its cognate antigen is unknown. The rearrangement uses TRBV11-2 and TRBJ1-2; TRBD1 might be the D (5 bases). This TCR derives from a young woman with Graves' ophthalmopathy. The sequenced sample was blood. The CDR3 DNA follows: TGTGCCAGCAGCTTAGACGGGGGAAGCTATGGCTACACCTTC. Translating it yields CASSLDGGSYGYTF. The complete variable domain, with remaining parts taken from reference TRBV11-2 and TRBJ1-2, reads EAGVAQSPRYKIIEKRQSVAFWCNPISGHATLYWYQQILGQGPKLLIQFQNNGVVDDSQLPKDRFSAERLKGVDSTLKIQPAKLEDSAVYLCASSLDGGSYGYTFGSGTRLTVV.